These 18 T cell receptor beta chains were all obtained from the same sample, sequenced in a study of T cell clones after liver transplantation. Assay used: immunoSEQ multiplex PCR; TCRdb lists only in-frame clones, some missing. Found here are thousands of clones, 60% to 75% of them singletons; the top ten hold around 26%. The sample was CD8+ T cells from blood, taken before liver transplant. These receptors were collected from a human donor who received a liver transplant.

The CDR3 bases are TGTGCCAGCAGCGTCTCATCAGAGGCGGGTCACCTGGGGTATGGCTACACCTTC. Protein product: CASSVSSEAGHLGYGYTF. The V gene is TRBV9, the J gene TRBJ1-2; D call uncertain. Looked up from germline, CDR1 is SGDLS and CDR2 is YYNGEE. This CDR3 has 18 amino acids. Trimming took off 2 bases at V and 5 bases at J, with 25 bases between the two ends.

The gene calls are TRBV19 and TRBJ1-6, with D tentatively TRBD1 (6 bases). V was shortened by 9 bases and J by 7 bases, with 16 bases between the two germline ends. The germline V gene encodes CDR1 LNHDA and CDR2 SQIVND (reference sequence). CDR3 size: 14 residues. This chain's CDR3 is CASARGGSNSPLHF. For the CDR3, the DNA is TGTGCCAGCGCAAGGGGGGGGTCGAATTCACCCCTCCACTTT.

This rearrangement joins TRBV7-9 to TRBJ2-3, with 8 bases identical to TRBD2. Per the germline V gene, CDR1 is SEHNR and CDR2 is FQNEAQ (reference sequence). The J segment lost 5 bases and the V segment lost 5 bases, leaving 12 bases of the junction unmatched. The CDR3 length is 16 residues. CDR3 DNA sequence: TGTGCCAGCAGCCCGCCAAGAGCGGGAGAAGGAGATACGCAGTATTTT. It is translated as CASSPPRAGEGDTQYF.

The chain employs TRBV4-1 and TRBJ2-1; TRBD1 aligns across 12 bases. CDR3 size: 15 residues. The junction had 9 bases not matched to a gene; V was cut back by 5 bases and J by 10 bases. Germline CDR1 and CDR2: MGHRA and YSYEKL. The CDR3 reads CASSAGTGGGQEQFF. CDR3 bases: TGCGCCAGCAGCGCCGGGACAGGGGGCGGGCAGGAGCAGTTCTTC.

The chain combines TRBV13 with TRBJ2-5, with 8 bases aligning to TRBD2. Germline assignment: CDR1 PRHDT and CDR2 FYEKMQ (reference sequence). The CDR3 is 15 residues long. The V gene end was trimmed by 0 bases and the J gene end by 4 bases; junction bases not matched to a gene: 4. The CDR3 nucleotides are TGTGCCAGCAGCTTAGGCGGGGGGGGGCGAGAGACCCAGTACTTC. It translates to CASSLGGGGRETQYF.

This chain connects TRBV7-9 to TRBJ2-1; 8 nucleotides align to TRBD2. V lost 8 bases to trimming and J lost 2 bases; unmatched junction nucleotides: 8. The CDR3 has 15 residues. CDR1 and CDR2 (germline): SEHNR, FQNEAQ (reference sequence). The CDR3 DNA follows: TGTGCCAGCGGGCTGACTAGCGAACCCTACAATGAGCAGTTCTTC. Amino acid sequence: CASGLTSEPYNEQFF. Combining the CDR3 with reference TRBV7-9 and TRBJ2-1 gives the whole variable domain DTGVSQNPRHKITKRGQNVTFRCDPISEHNRLYWYRQTLGQGPEFLTYFQNEAQLEKSRLLSDRFSAERPKGSFSTLEIQRTEQGDSAMYLCASGLTSEPYNEQFFGPGTRLTVL.

The V gene is TRBV5-1, the J gene TRBJ2-1; D not certain. The CDR3 is 11 amino acids. Germline V gene sequence: CDR1 SGHRS, CDR2 YFSETQ. V lost 1 base and J lost 7, with 3 bases in between. The CDR3 DNA reads as TGCGCCAGCAGCTTGTCTAATGAGCAGTTCTTC. Its protein product is CASSLSNEQFF.

The chain carries TRBV27 and TRBJ2-1; TRBD2 agrees at 11 bases. Per germline, CDR1 MNHEY and CDR2 SMNVEV (reference sequence). V gave up 7 bases and J gave up 4 bases; unmatched junction bases: 9. This CDR3 has 16 residues. The CDR3 nucleotides read TGTGCCAGCACCATACCGACTAGCGGGGATTACAATGAGCAGTTCTTC. Translation: CASTIPTSGDYNEQFF.

The rearrangement joins TRBV29-1 to TRBJ2-7; 7 positions agree with TRBD1. J lost 2 bases, V lost 5 bases, and 3 bases had no gene match. Germline assignment: CDR1 SQVTM and CDR2 ANQGSEA. The CDR3 extends over 12 amino acids. CDR3 loop: CSVRDRTYEQYF. The CDR3 bases are TGCAGCGTTCGGGACAGAACCTACGAGCAGTACTTC.

This clone came up a few times. The chain couples TRBV27 to TRBJ2-3; D unresolved. Germline CDR1 is MNHEY and CDR2 is SMNVEV (reference sequence). The CDR3 covers 13 residues. V was trimmed by 1 base and J by 4 bases, leaving 6 bases between them. The CDR3 DNA reads TGTGCCAGCAGTTTATTCGCATCAGATACGCAGTATTTT. Its protein is CASSLFASDTQYF.

This chain joins TRBV5-1 and TRBJ2-7; 8 positions match TRBD1. The germline V gene encodes CDR1 SGHRS and CDR2 YFSETQ. The ends lost 4 bases at V and 5 bases at J; junction bases unmatched: 5. CDR3 size: 13 residues. The chain's CDR3 is CASSPWTGNEQYF. In nucleotides, the CDR3 is TGCGCCAGCAGCCCGTGGACAGGGAACGAGCAGTACTTC.

The chain employs TRBV6-6 and TRBJ2-1; 8 nucleotides agree with TRBD1. The CDR3 length is 14 residues. J lost 2 bases, V lost 4 bases, and 1 base had no gene match. Germline V gene sequence: CDR1 MNHNY, CDR2 SVGAGI (reference sequence). CDR3: CASSLGQAYNEQFF. CDR3 bases: TGTGCCAGCAGTTTGGGACAGGCCTACAATGAGCAGTTCTTC.

This sequence joins TRBV19 and TRBJ1-2, with TRBD1 as a possible D gene (5 bases). CDR1 LNHDA and CDR2 SQIVND come from the germline V gene (reference sequence). This CDR3 is 17 amino acids long. V was shortened by 4 bases and J by 4 bases, with 22 bases between the two germline ends. The CDR3 loop is CASSTRDGRTSIYGYTF. CDR3 nucleotides: TGTGCCAGTAGTACCCGGGACGGACGGACGTCGATCTATGGCTACACCTTC. The whole variable domain, remainder taken from reference TRBV19 and TRBJ1-2, is DGGITQSPKYLFRKEGQNVTLSCEQNLNHDAMYWYRQDPGQGLRLIYYSQIVNDFQKGDIAEGYSVSREKKESFPLTVTSAQKNPTAFYLCASSTRDGRTSIYGYTFGSGTRLTVV.

The chain uses TRBV13 and TRBJ2-1; D possibly matches TRBD1 or TRBD2 (6 bases each). Trimming pared 5 bases from V and 10 bases from J, leaving 18 bases between. CDR1 is PRHDT and CDR2 is FYEKMQ in the germline V gene (reference sequence). There are 14 residues in the CDR3. The CDR3 protein is CASSPTGGHREQFF. The CDR3 DNA is TGTGCCAGCAGCCCAACCGGGGGACACCGGGAGCAGTTCTTC.

This clone appeared a few times. This sequence joins TRBV30 and TRBJ2-1; 10 bases fit TRBD1. The CDR3 is 14 residues long. Germline CDR1 GTSNPN, CDR2 SVGIG (reference sequence). The J segment lost 4 bases and the V segment lost 1 base, leaving 1 base of the junction unmatched. The CDR3 nucleotides read TGTGCCTGGAGTGGGGACAGGGGATACAATGAGCAGTTCTTC. It is translated as CAWSGDRGYNEQFF.

The J gene is TRBJ1-3, the V gene TRBV12-5; D not certain. The CDR3 has 17 residues. Germline CDR1 LGHNT, CDR2 FRNRAP. Trimming cost V 3 bases and J 4 bases, with 19 bases left between them. This CDR3 reads CASGFLQRSIGGNTIYF. CDR3 nucleotides: TGTGCTAGTGGTTTCCTCCAAAGGTCAATCGGGGGAAACACCATATATTTT.

The chain has TRBV27 and TRBJ2-7, with 8 positions matching TRBD1. This CDR3 has 14 residues. Germline-derived CDR1 and CDR2 are MNHEY and SMNVEV (reference sequence). V dropped 5 bases and J dropped 5; count of bases not matched to a gene: 8. CDR3 nucleotide sequence: TGTGCCAGCAGTCCCAGGACAGGGATGAACGAGCAGTACTTC. This sequence encodes CASSPRTGMNEQYF.

This sequence joins TRBV4-2 and TRBJ2-5; D not certain. From germline, CDR1 is LGHNA and CDR2 YNFKEQ. The germline V and J ends were trimmed by 0 bases and 0 bases, with 5 bases remaining between them. The CDR3 is made up of 14 amino acids. The CDR3 loop reads CASSQESDQETQYF. Written as DNA, the CDR3 is TGTGCCAGCAGCCAAGAATCAGACCAAGAGACCCAGTACTTC.